These 17 T cell receptor beta chains were sequenced from one sample in a study of identical twins. One entry per CDR3 protein results from TCRdb running MiXCR on the 5' RACE reads. Seen here are about 550,000 distinct CDR3 sequences, about a fifth observed once, and the top ten hold about 0.5%. This same sample was also part of a study on yellow fever vaccine responses in identical twins.

Sequenced input: CD4+ T cells sorted from blood. The source is a woman aged 18 to 35 in good health.

This clonotype was seen a few times. The genes are TRBV5-5 and TRBJ2-1; TRBD1 or TRBD2 may be the D gene (5 bases each). V shed 4 bases and J shed 3 bases, with 20 bases lying between them. The CDR3 is made up of 17 amino acids. The V gene's germline CDR1 is SGHKS and CDR2 YYEKEE (reference sequence). CDR3 in DNA: TGTGCCAGCAGCCGTGGGGGTGGCCCCATGTTCTACAATGAGCAGTTCTTC. Translation: CASSRGGGPMFYNEQFF.

This clonotype was counted only a few times. V gene TRBV3-1 combines with J gene TRBJ2-7; a weak D match, TRBD1 (5 bases). This CDR3 contains 14 residues. Trimming left V 4 bases short and J 4 bases short, with 14 bases between. The germline gives CDR1 LGHDT, CDR2 YNNKEL (reference sequence). The CDR3: CASSPYQGSYEQYF. CDR3 DNA: TGTGCCAGCAGCCCCTACCAGGGTTCTTACGAGCAGTACTTC.

This clonotype has just a few counts. The rearrangement joins TRBV2 to TRBJ2-7, with D unclear. Germline V gives CDR1 SNHLY, CDR2 FYNNEI. The CDR3 runs 15 residues. Trimming stripped 6 bases from V and 0 bases from J, with 15 bases between. This CDR3 is CASSATGRPSYEQYF. The CDR3 region has the DNA TGTGCCAGCAGCGCTACGGGCCGTCCCTCCTACGAGCAGTACTTC.

This clonotype was found a few times. The chain combines TRBV6-5 with TRBJ2-2; D ambiguous. V shed 2 bases and J shed 4 bases, with 11 bases lying between them. Germline CDR1 reads MNHEY; CDR2 reads SVGAGI. The length of the CDR3 is 15 residues. This CDR3 reads CASSYSSASTGELFF. The CDR3 nucleotides read TGTGCCAGCAGTTACAGTTCAGCGTCCACCGGGGAGCTGTTTTTT.

This clonotype came up a few times. The chain joins TRBV6-1 to TRBJ1-1; possibly TRBD1 for D (6 bases). Per the germline V gene, CDR1 is MNHNS and CDR2 is SASEGT. V was trimmed by 5 bases and J by 3 bases, leaving 16 bases between them. The CDR3 totals 15 residues. The CDR3 coding sequence is TGTGCCAGCAGTCCCGGGGGCGCGGGATACACTGAAGCTTTCTTT. This gives the protein CASSPGGAGYTEAFF.

The CDR3 sequence is CASSQSSGGTETQYF. CDR3 bases: TGTGCCAGCAGTCAATCTAGCGGGGGTACAGAGACCCAGTACTTC. The chain joins TRBV12-3 or TRBV12-4 to TRBJ2-5, with TRBD2 identical over 10 bases. V was clipped by 5 bases and J by 4 bases; unmatched bases: 7. The CDR3 extends over 15 amino acids.

This chain uses TRBV29-1 with TRBJ2-3; D not resolved. The V and J ends lost 3 bases and 2 bases respectively, with 12 bases between them. Germline V gene lookup returns CDR1 SQVTM and CDR2 ANQGSEA. This CDR3 has 14 residues. CDR3 nucleotides: TGCAGCGTTGAGTGGATCAGAGCCACAGATACGCAGTATTTT. Its protein product is CSVEWIRATDTQYF.

The J gene is TRBJ2-7, the V gene TRBV9; 9 bases agree with TRBD1. This CDR3 is built from 14 residues. CDR1 is SGDLS and CDR2 is YYNGEE in the germline V gene. Trimming removed 4 bases from V and 4 bases from J; junction bases left unmatched: 6. The CDR3 DNA sequence: TGTGCCAGCAGCAGAAGACAGGGGGAGTACGAGCAGTACTTC. Residues: CASSRRQGEYEQYF.

The chain couples TRBV20-1 to TRBJ2-5; D possibly corresponds to TRBD1 (6 bases). This CDR3 contains 13 residues. From germline, CDR1 is DFQATT and CDR2 SNEGSKA (reference sequence). V shed 3 bases and J shed 2 bases, with 10 bases lying between them. The CDR3, as DNA: TGCAGTGCTAGCCGGACAGCTCAAGAGACCCAGTACTTC. Protein: CSASRTAQETQYF.

The chain joins TRBV7-9 to TRBJ2-7; possibly TRBD2 for D (5 bases). The CDR3 contains 15 residues. Trimming stripped 1 base from V and 4 bases from J, with 14 bases between. Germline V CDR1 and CDR2: SEHNR, FQNEAQ (reference sequence). Here the CDR3 reads CASSLEYGESYEQYF. The CDR3 nucleotides are TGTGCCAGCAGCTTAGAGTACGGGGAGTCTTACGAGCAGTACTTC.

This clonotype was counted between two and nine times. The CDR3 nucleotides read TGCAGTGCCCTAGCGGGAGAAAGGTGGGAGCAGTACGTC. Amino acid sequence: CSALAGERWEQYV. V is TRBV20-1 and J is TRBJ2-7; 10 bases fit TRBD2. The CDR3 contains 13 residues. The V segment lost 6 bases and the J segment 7 bases; nucleotides outside the gene matches: 9. Germline V gene lookup returns CDR1 DFQATT and CDR2 SNEGSKA (reference sequence).

The chain combines TRBV7-8 with TRBJ1-5; a weak D match, TRBD1 (5 bases). The CDR3 consists of 15 residues. Trimming removed 5 bases at V and 2 bases at J, with 13 bases between. Germline V gives CDR1 SGHVS, CDR2 FQNEAQ. The CDR3 reads CASSPILRGNQPQHF. As DNA, the CDR3 is TGTGCCAGCAGCCCGATCCTCAGGGGCAATCAGCCCCAGCATTTT.

Comments on this clonotype: Germline is not matched at one junction end, which may reflect a read error. The J gene is TRBJ2-1, the V gene TRBV5-1; 11 nucleotides align to TRBD1. Looked up from germline, CDR1 is SGHRS and CDR2 is YFSETQ. The CDR3 is 15 amino acids. CDR3 nucleotides: TGCGCCAGCAGCTTGACGGGGCCGGACAGGGGGCCTGTGTCTTTC. It codes for CASSLTGPDRGPVSF.

This clonotype has just a few counts. The J gene is TRBJ2-1, the V gene TRBV4-1; D possibly uses TRBD1 or TRBD2 (5 bases each). The CDR3 sequence is 17 residues long. The germline V gene encodes CDR1 MGHRA and CDR2 YSYEKL. V was clipped by 1 base and J by 4 bases, with 17 bases between them. The CDR3 DNA sequence: TGCGCCAGCAGCCAAGTTGTTACCAGGGAGTCTTACAATGAGCAGTTCTTC. Protein sequence: CASSQVVTRESYNEQFF.

This clonotype was recorded a few times. The chain combines TRBV7-2 with TRBJ2-1, with 8 bases aligning to TRBD2. CDR3 length: 16 residues. The V gene's germline CDR1 is SGHTA and CDR2 FQGNSA. Trimming at V came to 1 base and at J to 2 bases, leaving 4 bases not matched to a gene. The CDR3 DNA reads as TGTGCCAGCAGCTTAGTCGCGGGAGGCCCCTACAATGAGCAGTTCTTC. It codes for CASSLVAGGPYNEQFF. The whole variable domain, filled in from reference TRBV7-2 and TRBJ2-1, reads GAGVSQSPSNKVTEKGKDVELRCDPISGHTALYWYRQSLGQGLEFLIYFQGNSAPDKSGLPSDRFSAERTGGSVSTLTIQRTQQEDSAVYLCASSLVAGGPYNEQFFGPGTRLTVL.

The chain links TRBV20-1 to TRBJ1-4; D is undetermined. V lost 3 bases and J lost 3, with 8 bases in between. This CDR3 has 13 amino acids. Germline V gene sequence: CDR1 DFQATT, CDR2 SNEGSKA (reference sequence). CDR3 in amino acids: CSASRSANEKLFF. The DNA of the CDR3 is TGCAGTGCTAGTCGGTCGGCTAATGAAAAACTGTTTTTT.

The sample holds a few counts of this clonotype. V gene TRBV20-1 combines with J gene TRBJ2-1, with no clear D. Looked up from germline, CDR1 is DFQATT and CDR2 is SNEGSKA (reference sequence). CDR3 length: 14 amino acids. V was cut by 0 bases and J by 6 bases, with 12 bases left in between. In nucleotides, the CDR3 is TGCAGTGCTAGAGATTATAACACAGCCAATGAGCAGTTCTTC. It yields the protein CSARDYNTANEQFF.